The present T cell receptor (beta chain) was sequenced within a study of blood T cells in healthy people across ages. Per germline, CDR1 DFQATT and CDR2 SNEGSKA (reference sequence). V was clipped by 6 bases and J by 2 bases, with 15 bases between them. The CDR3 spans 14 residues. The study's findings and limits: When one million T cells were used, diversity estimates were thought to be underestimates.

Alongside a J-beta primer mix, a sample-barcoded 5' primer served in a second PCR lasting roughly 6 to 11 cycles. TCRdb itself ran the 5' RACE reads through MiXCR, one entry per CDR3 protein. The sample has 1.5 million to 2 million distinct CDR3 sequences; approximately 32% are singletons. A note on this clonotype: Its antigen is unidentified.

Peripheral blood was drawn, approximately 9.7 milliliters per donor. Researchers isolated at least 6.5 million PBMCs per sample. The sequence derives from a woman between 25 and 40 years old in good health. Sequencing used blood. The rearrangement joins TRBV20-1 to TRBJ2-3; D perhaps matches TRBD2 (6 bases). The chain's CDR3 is CSAPRGGDTDTQYF. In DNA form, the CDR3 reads TGCAGTGCACCCCGGGGCGGGGACACAGATACGCAGTATTTT.